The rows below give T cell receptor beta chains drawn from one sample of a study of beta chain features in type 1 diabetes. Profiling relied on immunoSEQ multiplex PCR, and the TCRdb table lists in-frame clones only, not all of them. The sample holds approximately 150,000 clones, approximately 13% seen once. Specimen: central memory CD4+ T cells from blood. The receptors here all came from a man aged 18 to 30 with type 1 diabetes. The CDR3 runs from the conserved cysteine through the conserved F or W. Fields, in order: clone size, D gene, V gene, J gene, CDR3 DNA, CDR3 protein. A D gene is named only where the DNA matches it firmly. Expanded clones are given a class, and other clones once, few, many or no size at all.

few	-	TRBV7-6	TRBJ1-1	TGTGCCAGCAGCTCCTTTGACGGGACAAGAGGCACTGAAGCTTTCTTT	CASSSFDGTRGTEAFF
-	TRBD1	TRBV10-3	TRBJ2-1	TGTGCCATCAGTGAGCCGGGACAGGGGGATGAGCAGTTCTTC	CAISEPGQGDEQFF
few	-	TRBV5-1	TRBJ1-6	TGCGCCAGCAGCCCGGACAGCTTCAATTCACCCCTCCACTTT	CASSPDSFNSPLHF
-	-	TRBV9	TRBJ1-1	TGTGCCAGCAGCGTAACCCCCGAGGGTGTGGGCACTGAAGCTTTCTTT	CASSVTPEGVGTEAFF
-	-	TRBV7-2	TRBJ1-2	TGTGCCAGCAGCCCGGACAGTGCCAACTATGGCTACACCTTC	CASSPDSANYGYTF
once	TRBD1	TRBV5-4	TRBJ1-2	TGTGCCAGCAGTGACCTCGACAGGGACTATGGCTACACCTTC	CASSDLDRDYGYTF
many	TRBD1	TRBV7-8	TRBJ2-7	TGTGCCAGCAGCTTCCCGGGACAGGTTCGAGAGCAGTACTTC	CASSFPGQVREQYF
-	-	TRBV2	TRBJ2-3	TGTGCCAGCAGTGTAACCCGGGGTATCGGAGATACGCAGTATTTT	CASSVTRGIGDTQYF
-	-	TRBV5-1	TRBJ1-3	TGCGCCAGCAGCTTGGGGGCGCAATCCTCTGGAAACACCATATATTTT	CASSLGAQSSGNTIYF
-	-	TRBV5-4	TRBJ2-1	TGTGCCAGCAGCCACCCCGGGGAAGGGAATGAGCAGTTCTTC	CASSHPGEGNEQFF
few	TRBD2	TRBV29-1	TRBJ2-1	TGCAGCGTTGGTCTTGCTAGCGGCCCCACATATGAGCAGTTCTTC	CSVGLASGPTYEQFF
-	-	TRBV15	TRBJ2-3	TGTGCCACCAGCAGAGATCATGGAACAGATACGCAGTATTTT	CATSRDHGTDTQYF
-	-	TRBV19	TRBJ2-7	TGTGCCAGTAGTATTTTAGGCGGGAACATCTACGAGCAGTACTTC	CASSILGGNIYEQYF
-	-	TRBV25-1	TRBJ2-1	TGTGCCAGCAGTGAACCGGGGCCGGGAGAGCAGTTCTTC	CASSEPGPGEQFF
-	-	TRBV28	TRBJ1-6	TGTGCCAGCAGTTTAAGAGGACCAAATTCACCCCTCCACTTT	CASSLRGPNSPLHF
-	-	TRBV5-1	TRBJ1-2	TGCGCCAGCAGCTTGGGGCAAGCCTCGAGCTACACCTTC	CASSLGQASSYTF
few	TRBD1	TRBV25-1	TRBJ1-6	TGTGCCAGCAGTGAATCCCAGGGGGCTCGGTCACCCCTCCACTTT	CASSESQGARSPLHF
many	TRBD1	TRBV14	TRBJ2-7	TGTGCCAGCAGCCACCAACGTGACAGGGGCTACCTCCGCTCCTACGAGCAGTACTTC	CASSHQRDRGYLRSYEQYF
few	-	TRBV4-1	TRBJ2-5	TGCGCCAGCAGCCAAGACCGGGACAAAGAAGAGACCCAGTACTTC	CASSQDRDKEETQYF
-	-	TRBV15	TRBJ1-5	TGTGCCACCAGCAGAGATCCCGGAGAACCCCAGCATTTT	CATSRDPGEPQHF
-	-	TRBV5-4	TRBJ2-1	TGTGCCAGCAGCCCGGGGGGCAGGGGGGACAATGAGCAGTTCTTC	CASSPGGRGDNEQFF
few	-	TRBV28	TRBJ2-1	TGTGCAACCCAATTAGGAGCATCCTACAATGAGCAGTTCTTC	CATQLGASYNEQFF
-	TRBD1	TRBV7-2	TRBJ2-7	TGTGCCAGCAGCGCAACCGGGACAGGGGAGCAGTACTTC	CASSATGTGEQYF
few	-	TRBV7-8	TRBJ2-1	TGTGCCAGCAGTCAAGGGACGGCGAGCTCCTACAATGAGCAGTTCTTC	CASSQGTASSYNEQFF
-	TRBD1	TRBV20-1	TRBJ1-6	TGCAGTGCTACAGGGGGATCACCCCTCCACTTT	CSATGGSPLHF
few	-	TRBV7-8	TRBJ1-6	TGTGCCAGCAGCTCCCAGCTGGGGGGGAACTCACCCCTCCACTTT	CASSSQLGGNSPLHF
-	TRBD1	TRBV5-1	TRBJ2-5	TGCGCCAGCAGCTTGGGACAGGGGGACCAAGAGACCCAGTACTTC	CASSLGQGDQETQYF
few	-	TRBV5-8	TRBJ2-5	TGTGCCAGCAGCTTAGGCAGGGAGCGACAAGAGACCCAGTACTTC	CASSLGRERQETQYF
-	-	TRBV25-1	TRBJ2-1	TGTGCCAGCAGTGAAGATGGTCTTGAGCAGTTCTTC	CASSEDGLEQFF
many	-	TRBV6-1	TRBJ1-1	TGTGCCAGCAGCGGGACAACCGGGAACACTGAAGCTTTCTTT	CASSGTTGNTEAFF
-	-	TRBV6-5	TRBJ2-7	TGTGCCAGCAGCTTTCGGTCCGAGCAGTACTTC	CASSFRSEQYF